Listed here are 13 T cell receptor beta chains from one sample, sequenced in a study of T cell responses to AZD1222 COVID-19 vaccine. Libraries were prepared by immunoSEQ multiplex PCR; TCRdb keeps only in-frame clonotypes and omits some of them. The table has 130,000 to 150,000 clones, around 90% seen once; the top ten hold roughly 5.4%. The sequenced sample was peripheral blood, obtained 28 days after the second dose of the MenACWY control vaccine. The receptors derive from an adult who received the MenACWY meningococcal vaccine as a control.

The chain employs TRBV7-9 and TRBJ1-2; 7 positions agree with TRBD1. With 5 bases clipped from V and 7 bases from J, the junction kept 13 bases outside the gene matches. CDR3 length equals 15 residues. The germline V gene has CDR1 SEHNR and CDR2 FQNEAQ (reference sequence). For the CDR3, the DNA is TGTGCCAGCAGCGAGGGTACTAGGGGGCGTAGTGGCTACACCTTC. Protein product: CASSEGTRGRSGYTF.

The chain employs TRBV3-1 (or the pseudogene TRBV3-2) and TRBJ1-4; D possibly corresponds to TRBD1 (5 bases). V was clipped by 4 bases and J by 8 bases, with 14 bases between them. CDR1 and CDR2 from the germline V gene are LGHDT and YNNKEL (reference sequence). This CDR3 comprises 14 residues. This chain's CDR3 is CASSRSTRAEKLFF. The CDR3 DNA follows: TGTGCCAGCAGCCGTTCGACCAGGGCGGAAAAACTGTTTTTT.

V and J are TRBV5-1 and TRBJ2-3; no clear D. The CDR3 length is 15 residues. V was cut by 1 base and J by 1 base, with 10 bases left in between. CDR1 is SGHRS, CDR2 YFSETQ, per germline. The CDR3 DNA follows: TGCGCCAGCAGCTTGCTCTCCCCACGCACAGATACGCAGTATTTT. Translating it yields CASSLLSPRTDTQYF.

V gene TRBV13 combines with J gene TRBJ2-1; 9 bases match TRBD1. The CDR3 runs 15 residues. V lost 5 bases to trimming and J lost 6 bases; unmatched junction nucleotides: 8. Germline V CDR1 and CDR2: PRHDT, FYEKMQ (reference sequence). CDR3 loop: CASSPDRGMGNEQFF. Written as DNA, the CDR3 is TGTGCCAGCAGCCCGGACAGGGGAATGGGCAATGAGCAGTTCTTC.

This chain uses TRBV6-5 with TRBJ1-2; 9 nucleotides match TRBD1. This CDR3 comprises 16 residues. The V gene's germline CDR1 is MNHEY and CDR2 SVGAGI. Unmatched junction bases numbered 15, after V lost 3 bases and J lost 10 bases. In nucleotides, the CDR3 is TGTGCCAGCAGTTATTGGGCGGACAGGGGAGAGTGGGACTACACCTTC. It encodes CASSYWADRGEWDYTF.

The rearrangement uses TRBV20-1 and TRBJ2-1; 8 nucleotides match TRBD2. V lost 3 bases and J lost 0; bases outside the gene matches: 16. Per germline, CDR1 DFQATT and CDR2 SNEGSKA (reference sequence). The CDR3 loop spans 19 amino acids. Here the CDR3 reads CSASLIALAESSSYNEQFF. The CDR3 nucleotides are TGCAGTGCTAGTTTGATCGCACTAGCGGAAAGCAGCTCCTACAATGAGCAGTTCTTC.

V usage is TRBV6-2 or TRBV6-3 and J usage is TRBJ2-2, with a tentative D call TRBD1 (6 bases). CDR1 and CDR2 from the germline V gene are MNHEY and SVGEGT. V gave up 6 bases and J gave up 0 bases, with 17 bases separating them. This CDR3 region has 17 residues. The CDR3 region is CASSPIKQGTNTGELFF. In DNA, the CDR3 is TGTGCCAGCAGCCCTATTAAACAGGGAACGAACACCGGGGAGCTGTTTTTT.

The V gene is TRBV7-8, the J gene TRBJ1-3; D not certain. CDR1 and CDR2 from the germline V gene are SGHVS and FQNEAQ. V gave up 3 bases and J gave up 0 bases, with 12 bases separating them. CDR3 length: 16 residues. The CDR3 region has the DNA TGTGCCAGCAGCTTGGGGTTCGATTACTCTGGAAACACCATATATTTT. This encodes CASSLGFDYSGNTIYF. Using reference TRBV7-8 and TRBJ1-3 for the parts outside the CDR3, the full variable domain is GAGVSQSPRYKVAKRGQDVALRCDPISGHVSLFWYQQALGQGPEFLTYFQNEAQLDKSGLPSDRFFAERPEGSVSTLKIQRTQQEDSAVYLCASSLGFDYSGNTIYFGEGSWLTVV.

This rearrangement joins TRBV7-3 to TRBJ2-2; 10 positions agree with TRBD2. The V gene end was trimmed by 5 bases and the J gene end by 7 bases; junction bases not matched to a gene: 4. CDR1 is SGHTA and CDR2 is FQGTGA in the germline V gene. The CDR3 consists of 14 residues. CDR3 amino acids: CASSPSGSGGELFF. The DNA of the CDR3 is TGTGCCAGCAGCCCTAGCGGGAGTGGCGGGGAGCTGTTTTTT.

The CDR3 coding sequence is TGTGCCAGCAGCACCCCCCGGCAGGGGTGGTACGAGCAGTACTTC. Protein: CASSTPRQGWYEQYF. The chain is built from TRBV21-1 and TRBJ2-7; the table's D call, TRBD1, was not checked against the DNA. TRBV21-1 is a pseudogene. This CDR3 region has 15 residues.

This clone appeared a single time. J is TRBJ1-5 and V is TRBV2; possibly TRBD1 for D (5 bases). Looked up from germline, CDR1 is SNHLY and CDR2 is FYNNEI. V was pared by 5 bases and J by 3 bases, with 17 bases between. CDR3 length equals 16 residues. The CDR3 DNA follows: TGTGCCAGCAGTCAAACTTGGGGGGTGAACAATCAGCCCCAGCATTTT. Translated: CASSQTWGVNNQPQHF. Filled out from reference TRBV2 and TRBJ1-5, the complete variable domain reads EPEVTQTPSHQVTQMGQEVILRCVPISNHLYFYWYRQILGQKVEFLVSFYNNEISEKSEIFDDQFSVERPDGSNFTLKIRSTKLEDSAMYFCASSQTWGVNNQPQHFGDGTRLSIL.

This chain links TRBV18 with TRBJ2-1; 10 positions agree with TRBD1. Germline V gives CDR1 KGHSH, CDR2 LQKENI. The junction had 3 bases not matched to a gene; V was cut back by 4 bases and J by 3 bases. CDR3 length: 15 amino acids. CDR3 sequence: CASSLGQGDYNEQFF. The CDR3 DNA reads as TGTGCCAGCTCACTAGGACAGGGGGACTACAATGAGCAGTTCTTC.

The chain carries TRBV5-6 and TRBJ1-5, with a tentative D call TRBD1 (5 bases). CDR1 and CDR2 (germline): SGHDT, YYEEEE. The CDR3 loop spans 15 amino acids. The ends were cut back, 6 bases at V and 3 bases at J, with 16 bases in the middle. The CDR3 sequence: CASNSFDRFNQPQHF. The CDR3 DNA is TGTGCCAGCAACTCTTTTGACAGATTCAATCAGCCCCAGCATTTT.